One and the same sample provided the 29 T cell receptor beta chains below, sequenced in a study of tissue T cells after allogeneic stem cell transplantation. Stated time point: mouse harvest day 7 after allogeneic transplant. Tail vein injection delivered 10^7 T-cell-depleted bone marrow cells and 10^6 splenic CD5+ T cells. Clones were sequenced by immunoSEQ multiplex PCR, and TCRdb holds only the in-frame ones, with some missing. This table holds some 3,900 clones, 45% to 55% found once. The specimen sequenced was lymph node tissue. The source is a female BALB/c mouse given C57BL/6 T cells with graft-versus-host disease after an allogeneic hematopoietic cell transplant.

Details on this clone: Germline and genes: mouse. The read halts 1 residue ahead of the CDR3 end, with the missing end drawn from the germline J gene. The chain carries TRBV13-2 and TRBJ2-5, with 10 bases fitting TRBD2. Trimming cost V 3 bases and J 3 bases; bases outside gene matches: 1. CDR3 length: 14 amino acids. Looked up from germline, CDR1 is NNHNN and CDR2 is SYGAGS (reference sequence). The CDR3 DNA, read in part, is TGTGCCAGCGGTGGGGACTGGGGACAAGACACCCAGTAC. It encodes CASGGDWGQDTQY. The whole CDR3 sequence reads CASGGDWGQDTQYF.

For this clone: Gene names are the mouse ones. The CDR3 extends 1 residue past the end of the read, so its final part is completed from the germline J gene. The rearrangement joins TRBV13-2 to TRBJ2-4; 8 bases match TRBD2. Germline values: CDR1 NNHNN, CDR2 SYGAGS (reference sequence). The CDR3 has 15 residues. The V and J ends lost 1 base and 3 bases, in that order; junction bases with no gene match: 4. Partial CDR3 DNA: TGTGCCAGCGGTGATAGGGGGGGGCGCCAAAACACCTTGTAC. Protein product: CASGDRGGRQNTLY. The whole CDR3 protein reads CASGDRGGRQNTLYF.

A remark on this clone: Gene names follow the mouse nomenclature. The sequence runs out 1 residue before the end of the CDR3; the remainder is reconstructed from the germline J gene. Other DNA sequences in this specimen translate into the identical CDR3. The rearrangement joins TRBV26 to TRBJ1-1; 7 bases are shared with TRBD1. Germline CDR1 reads KGHPV; CDR2 reads FQNQEV (reference sequence). V was pared by 6 bases and J by 0 bases, with 4 bases of the junction left unmatched. The CDR3 runs to 14 residues. The CDR3 here is CASSRQGANTEVFF. Partial CDR3 DNA: TGTGCCAGCAGCCGACAGGGTGCAAACACAGAAGTCTTC.

This clone was recorded only once. The germline and genes are mouse ones. Sequencing ends 1 residue short of the CDR3 end; the germline J gene provides the rest. V gene TRBV16 combines with J gene TRBJ2-5; 9 nucleotides agree with TRBD1. Unmatched junction bases numbered 2, after V lost 5 bases and J lost 2 bases. Looked up from germline, CDR1 is SGHSA and CDR2 is FRNQAP. The CDR3 loop spans 14 amino acids. CDR3 protein: CASSPDRGQDTQYF. The covered CDR3 bases are TGTGCAAGCAGCCCGGACAGGGGCCAAGACACCCAGTAC.

As to this clone: Gene names denote mouse genes. The read gets to within 1 residue of the CDR3 end, and the germline J gene fills in the rest. The chain recombines TRBV20 with TRBJ2-4; 10 positions match TRBD2. J lost 0 bases, V lost 2 bases, and 5 bases had no gene match. Germline V gene sequence: CDR1 GFQATS, CDR2 STVNSAI. The length of the CDR3 is 16 residues. The chain's CDR3 is CGARRGLGTSQNTLYF. The CDR3 DNA, read in part, is TGTGGTGCTAGGAGGGGACTGGGGACTAGTCAAAACACCTTGTAC.

This clone appeared a few times. The germline and genes are mouse ones. The read finishes 1 residue shy of the CDR3 end, and the germline J gene is used to complete it. The J gene is TRBJ2-7, the V gene TRBV12-1; 8 nucleotides align to TRBD2. This CDR3 is built from 14 residues. Unmatched junction bases numbered 4, after V lost 4 bases and J lost 0 bases. Germline-derived CDR1 and CDR2 are SGHSN and HYEKVE. CDR3 sequence: CASSTDWVSYEQYF. The DNA read from the CDR3 is TGTGCCAGCTCCACGGACTGGGTCTCCTATGAACAGTAC.

This clone was detected only a few times. Gene names are the mouse ones. Coverage ceases 1 residue before the CDR3 finishes, and the germline J gene fills in the end. This chain joins TRBV29 and TRBJ1-4; D may be TRBD1 (6 bases). There are 14 residues in the CDR3. CDR1 is MSHET and CDR2 is SYDVDS in the germline V gene. The germline V and J ends were trimmed by 4 bases and 0 bases, with 6 bases remaining between them. The part of the CDR3 DNA that was read is TGTGCTAGCAGTTACAGGGTTTCCAACGAAAGATTATTT. Encoded protein: CASSYRVSNERLF. The CDR3 as a whole reads CASSYRVSNERLFF.

A word on this clone: Mouse gene names apply. The CDR3 extends 1 residue past the end of the read, so its final part is completed from the germline J gene. This chain links TRBV26 with TRBJ2-2; no firm D call. The CDR3 has 15 amino acids. Germline CDR1 reads KGHPV; CDR2 reads FQNQEV (reference sequence). V was clipped by 1 base and J by 0 bases, with 6 bases between them. CDR3 loop: CASSLLVANTGQLYF. The part of the CDR3 DNA that was read is TGTGCCAGCAGTCTGTTGGTAGCAAACACCGGGCAGCTCTAC.

Comment on this clone: The gene symbols are mouse symbols. Read coverage stops 1 residue before the CDR3 terminus; the germline J gene supplies the remainder. The V gene is TRBV26, the J gene TRBJ2-4; 8 bases map to TRBD2. The CDR3 is 14 amino acids. Germline-derived CDR1 and CDR2 are KGHPV and FQNQEV (reference sequence). Germline trimming cut 2 bases from V and 5 bases from J; bases unmatched to any gene: 3. The CDR3 DNA, read in part, is TGTGCCAGCAGTCTGATGGGGGGGGGAAACACCTTGTAC. This codes for CASSLMGGGNTLY. The whole CDR3 sequence is CASSLMGGGNTLYF.

On this clone: The germline and genes are mouse ones. The CDR3 extends 1 residue past the end of the read, so its final part is completed from the germline J gene. The rearrangement uses TRBV23 and TRBJ2-7; TRBD1, as called in the table, went unchecked against the DNA. Looked up from germline, CDR1 is KGHTA and CDR2 is FQNQQP. The CDR3 has 15 amino acids. This chain's CDR3 is CSSSQSQGDSYEQYF. CDR3 DNA, as far as it was read: TGCTCCAGCAGTCAATCGCAGGGGGACTCCTATGAACAGTAC.

This clone was seen a handful of times. Gene and germline names: mouse. The sequenced part of the CDR3 DNA is TGTGCCAGCAGCAGACTGGGGGGCCTTCCCTATGAACAGTAC. Residues: CASSRLGGLPYEQY. The CDR3, in full, reads CASSRLGGLPYEQYF. The chain links TRBV4 to TRBJ2-7; 10 bases are shared with TRBD2. The read ends 1 residue before the CDR3 terminus; that terminus is restored from the germline J gene. J was trimmed by 2 bases and V by 5 bases; bases with no gene match: 6. Germline V gene sequence: CDR1 LGHDT, CDR2 YNNKQL (reference sequence). The CDR3 length is 15 residues.

About this clone: Gene names and germline match the mouse. The CDR3 end lies 1 residue beyond the end of the read and is filled in from the germline J gene. The gene calls are TRBV19 and TRBJ1-2; 7 bases map to TRBD1. The CDR3 spans 14 residues. Trimming took 4 bases from V and 5 from J; bases not matched to a gene: 8. Per the germline V gene, CDR1 is FNHDT and CDR2 is SITEND (reference sequence). Here the CDR3 reads CASSSQGGRSDYTF. Incomplete CDR3 DNA: TGTGCCAGCAGTTCCCAGGGGGGTCGGTCCGACTACACC.

By share, this clone ranks as large (0.1 to 1%). Any gene name here is a mouse gene name. The CDR3 goes on 1 residue after the read ends, and that part is filled in from the germline J gene. J is TRBJ2-7 and V is TRBV1; tentative D call: TRBD1 (6 bases). Germline CDR1 reads NSQYPW; CDR2 reads LRSPGD (reference sequence). V was pared by 3 bases and J by 7 bases, with 13 bases between. This CDR3 has 13 amino acids. CDR3 region: CTCSAAGDEEQYF. CDR3 DNA, as far as it was read: TGCACCTGCAGTGCTGCAGGGGATGAAGAACAGTAC.

Only a few counts were recorded for this clone. Genes here carry mouse names. The sequence runs out 1 residue before the end of the CDR3; the remainder is reconstructed from the germline J gene. The chain uses TRBV19 and TRBJ2-5; 9 nucleotides agree with TRBD1. The CDR3 covers 14 residues. V was clipped by 0 bases and J by 5 bases; unmatched bases: 1. From germline, CDR1 is FNHDT and CDR2 SITEND (reference sequence). The sequenced part of the CDR3 DNA is TGTGCCAGCAGTATAGAGACAGGGGGAGACACCCAGTAC. This codes for CASSIETGGDTQY. The whole CDR3 sequence is CASSIETGGDTQYF.

About this clone: All gene names here are mouse names. The read comes to an end 1 residue before the CDR3 does, leaving the germline J gene to fill in the end. The chain carries TRBV19 and TRBJ1-6; the D is unclear. TRBJ1-6 belongs to the ORF category, with a function that is uncertain. The germline gives CDR1 FNHDT, CDR2 SITEND (reference sequence). V lost 2 bases and J 7 bases, leaving 4 bases between the germline ends. The CDR3 has 12 amino acids. The CDR3 is CASSMTNSPLYF. Partial CDR3 DNA: TGTGCCAGCAGTATGACAAATTCGCCCCTCTAC.

This clone was counted a single time. The gene names given are mouse names. The read terminates 1 residue before the CDR3 end, so the remaining end is supplied by the germline J gene. The V and J genes are TRBV13-3 and TRBJ1-1; 7 bases align to TRBD1. The CDR3 runs to 14 residues. V shed 4 bases and J 0 bases; nucleotides not matched to a gene: 3. Germline V gene lookup returns CDR1 NNHDY and CDR2 SYVADS. CDR3: CASSFDRANTEVFF. The covered CDR3 bases are TGTGCCAGCAGTTTTGACAGGGCAAACACAGAAGTCTTC.

Comments on this clone: Mouse names are used for the genes. Read sequence stops 1 residue before the CDR3 end, and the germline J gene provides the missing end. The J gene is TRBJ2-5, the V gene TRBV26; TRBD2 is a possible D gene (6 bases). Trimming shortened V by 3 bases and J by 2 bases, and 9 bases separated the two germline ends. The CDR3 extends over 14 amino acids. The V gene's germline CDR1 is KGHPV and CDR2 FQNQEV (reference sequence). Incomplete CDR3 DNA: TGTGCCAGCAGTCTAGACTGGCTCCAAGACACCCAGTAC. Translation: CASSLDWLQDTQY. From start to end, the CDR3 is CASSLDWLQDTQYF.

To note about this clone: Genes and germline come from the mouse. The sequenced fragment ends 1 residue before the CDR3 boundary, so the rest is inferred from the germline J gene. Other DNA sequences of this sample code for an identical CDR3. The genes are TRBV1 and TRBJ1-1; D not certain. The CDR3 loop spans 14 amino acids. The V gene's germline CDR1 is NSQYPW and CDR2 LRSPGD (reference sequence). Trimming took off 0 bases at V and 1 base at J, with 6 bases between the two ends. The DNA read from the CDR3 is TGCACCTGCAGTGCAGATAGGGCGAACACAGAAGTCTTC. Protein product: CTCSADRANTEVF. Given in full, the CDR3 is CTCSADRANTEVFF.

Comments on this clone: The gene symbols are mouse symbols. Read coverage stops 1 residue before the CDR3 terminus; the germline J gene supplies the remainder. The chain uses TRBV12-1 and TRBJ2-4, with 12 bases lining up with TRBD2. J was trimmed by 5 bases and V by 4 bases; bases with no gene match: 9. Germline CDR1 SGHSN, CDR2 HYEKVE. The CDR3 runs to 16 residues. CDR3 DNA (partial): TGTGCCAGCTCCCACCGACTGGGGGGGCGCCCAAACACCTTGTAC. Amino acid sequence: CASSHRLGGRPNTLY. The whole CDR3 protein reads CASSHRLGGRPNTLYF.

Worth noting for this clone: Gene names refer to mouse genes. The read comes to an end 1 residue before the CDR3 does, leaving the germline J gene to fill in the end. The V call is TRBV31, the J call TRBJ1-4, with D possibly matching TRBD1 (6 bases). This CDR3 is 14 amino acids long. V was cut by 3 bases and J by 2 bases, with 10 bases left in between. Per the germline V gene, CDR1 is GKSSPN and CDR2 is SITVG. This CDR3 is CAWSLQGSNERLFF. CDR3 DNA, as far as it was read: TGTGCCTGGAGCCTCCAGGGGTCCAACGAAAGATTATTT.

This clone was found a few times. Any gene name here is a mouse gene name. The read is 1 residue too short to cover the CDR3 end, so that end is filled in from the germline J gene. The chain employs TRBV24 and TRBJ2-3; tentative D call: TRBD1 (6 bases). Trimming took 6 bases from V and 3 from J, leaving 16 bases between them. Germline V gives CDR1 KGHTA, CDR2 FRNEEI. The CDR3 sequence is 15 residues long. The chain's CDR3 is CASSPLQGGAETLYF. The CDR3 DNA, read in part, is TGTGCCAGCAGCCCCCTACAGGGAGGGGCAGAAACGCTGTAT.

Note on this clone: The genes are named according to mouse. The CDR3 end lies 1 residue beyond the end of the read and is filled in from the germline J gene. V gene TRBV13-1 combines with J gene TRBJ2-3, with 8 bases fitting TRBD2. This CDR3 spans 16 amino acids. J lost 2 bases, V lost 0 bases, and 5 bases had no gene match. The germline CDR1 and CDR2 sequences are NSHNY and SYGAGN. The sequenced CDR3 bases are TGTGCCAGCAGTGATGCCCGGGGGGGCTTTGCAGAAACGCTGTAT. As protein: CASSDARGGFAETLY. The full CDR3 protein reads CASSDARGGFAETLYF.

A word on this clone: Gene names follow the mouse nomenclature. The read is 1 residue too short to cover the CDR3 end, so that end is filled in from the germline J gene. The chain is built from TRBV31 and TRBJ1-4; TRBD1 might be the D (6 bases). Germline assignment: CDR1 GKSSPN and CDR2 SITVG. With 0 bases removed from V and 0 bases from J, the gap between germline ends came to 8 bases. The CDR3 is 15 amino acids. CDR3: CAWSLGGISNERLFF. The part of the CDR3 DNA that was read is TGTGCCTGGAGTCTAGGGGGGATTTCCAACGAAAGATTATTT.

On this clone: The gene names given are mouse names. The read terminates 1 residue before the CDR3 end, so the remaining end is supplied by the germline J gene. This rearrangement joins TRBV16 to TRBJ2-5, with TRBD2 matching 8 bases. The germline CDR1 and CDR2 sequences are SGHSA and FRNQAP. The length of the CDR3 is 14 residues. V lost 8 bases to trimming and J lost 5 bases; unmatched junction nucleotides: 9. The CDR3 loop reads CASARGGARDTQYF. The sequenced CDR3 bases are TGTGCAAGCGCTCGGGGGGGCGCCCGAGACACCCAGTAC.

This clone was picked up a small number of times. Gene names are mouse gene names. The read falls 1 residue short of the CDR3 end, and the missing part is taken from the germline J gene. V gene TRBV5 combines with J gene TRBJ1-1, with 8 bases fitting TRBD1. J lost 0 bases, V lost 2 bases, and 2 bases had no gene match. The CDR3 is 15 amino acids. The germline V gene encodes CDR1 LGHNA and CDR2 YNLKQL (reference sequence). The covered CDR3 bases are TGTGCCAGCAGCCAAACAGGGGGAGCAAACACAGAAGTCTTC. This translates into CASSQTGGANTEVF. The CDR3 in full is CASSQTGGANTEVFF.

For this clone: Gene names and germline match the mouse. CDR3 amino acids: CTCRDRVANTEVFF. The CDR3 bases that were read are TGCACCTGCAGGGACAGGGTCGCAAACACAGAAGTCTTC. The rearrangement links TRBV1 to TRBJ1-1; 8 bases match TRBD1. The read halts 1 residue ahead of the CDR3 end, with the missing end drawn from the germline J gene. Germline CDR1 NSQYPW, CDR2 LRSPGD (reference sequence). V lost 6 bases to trimming and J lost 0 bases; unmatched junction nucleotides: 3. The CDR3 is 14 residues long. Complete variable domain (other parts from reference TRBV1 and TRBJ1-1): VTLLEQNPRWRLVPRGQAVNLRCILKNSQYPWMSWYQQDLQKQLQWLFTLRSPGDKEVKSLPGADYLATRVTDTELRLQVANMSQGRTLYCTCRDRVANTEVFFGKGTRLTVV.

With respect to this clone: Each gene name is a mouse one. Coverage ceases 1 residue before the CDR3 finishes, and the germline J gene fills in the end. V is TRBV16 and J is TRBJ1-4; no reliable D call. The CDR3 contains 14 residues. V shed 1 base and J shed 3 bases, with 6 bases lying between them. Germline values: CDR1 SGHSA, CDR2 FRNQAP. CDR3 residues: CASSLGRANERLFF. The CDR3 DNA, read in part, is TGTGCAAGCAGCTTAGGGAGGGCCAACGAAAGATTATTT.

Remarks on this clone: Mouse germline and gene names are used. The read stops 1 residue short of the end of the CDR3; the missing end is completed from the germline J gene. The chain links TRBV15 to TRBJ1-2; D possibly corresponds to TRBD1 (6 bases). Germline-derived CDR1 and CDR2 are SGHND and FRSKSL. The CDR3 runs to 14 residues. V lost 2 bases, J lost 3 bases, and 10 bases lay in between. CDR3 DNA (partial): TGTGCCAGCAGTTTATTGGGGGCGCACTCCGACTACACC. Protein sequence: CASSLLGAHSDYT. The whole CDR3 is CASSLLGAHSDYTF. The variable domain in full, completed from reference TRBV15 and TRBJ1-2, reads DAGVTQTPRHEVAEKGQTIILKCEPVSGHNDLFWYRQTKIQGLELLSYFRSKSLMEDGGAFKDRFKAEMLNSSFSTLKIQPTEPKDSAVYLCASSLLGAHSDYTFGSGTRLLVI.

This clone was seen a handful of times. Any gene name here is a mouse gene name. The sequence runs out 1 residue before the end of the CDR3; the remainder is reconstructed from the germline J gene. The J gene is TRBJ1-3, the V gene TRBV15; D may be TRBD1 (6 bases). The ends were cut back, 3 bases at V and 3 bases at J, with 9 bases in the middle. Germline values: CDR1 SGHND, CDR2 FRSKSL. There are 14 residues in the CDR3. CDR3 sequence: CASSFSGDGNTLYF. The part of the CDR3 DNA that was read is TGTGCCAGCAGTTTTTCAGGGGATGGAAATACGCTCTAT.